A single sample is the source of the 17 T cell receptor beta chains below, sequenced in a study of regulatory T cells in long-lasting Graves disease. Sample time point: persistent/refractory GD, antithyroid drugs over 5 years with positive TRAb. From RNA extracted from PBMCs, the TCR library was made. In building TCR beta libraries, iRepertoire HTBI primers were used together with Arm-PCR of CDR3 regions. TCRdb analysed the multiplex PCR reads with MiXCR anew, one entry per CDR3 protein. The profile shows more than 350,000 distinct CDR3 sequences, 21% of them singletons. The sequences come from peripheral blood mononuclear cells (PBMCs), collected when the disease was refractory, from a patient treated with antithyroid drugs. The receptors stem from a female donor with Graves disease.

Regarding this clonotype: Because the CDR3 is missing its conserved closing phenylalanine or tryptophan, this is likely a read error. This sequence joins TRBV7-9 and TRBJ2-7, with 9 bases fitting TRBD1. CDR3 size: 15 residues. Germline-derived CDR1 and CDR2 are SEHNR and FQNEAQ (reference sequence). Trimming removed 4 bases from V and 4 bases from J; junction bases left unmatched: 8. CDR3 residues: CASSSVDRGYYEQYL. The CDR3 DNA is TGTGCCAGCAGCTCCGTTGACAGGGGGTATTACGAGCAGTACCTC.

This clonotype appeared a few times. The J gene is TRBJ2-5, the V gene TRBV20-1; no definite D call. The V gene's germline CDR1 is DFQATT and CDR2 SNEGSKA (reference sequence). Trimming took off 1 base at V and 2 bases at J, with 8 bases between the two ends. The CDR3 length is 13 residues. CDR3 loop: CSARGPGQETQYF. The CDR3 coding sequence is TGCAGTGCTAGAGGTCCAGGTCAAGAGACCCAGTACTTC.

This clonotype has ten or more counts. The CDR3 here is CSANFPGGLYGYTF. As DNA, the CDR3 is TGCAGTGCTAACTTCCCAGGGGGACTTTATGGCTACACCTTC. This chain connects TRBV20-1 to TRBJ1-2; 7 bases line up with TRBD1. The V and J ends lost 4 bases and 5 bases, in that order; junction bases with no gene match: 10. Germline loops: CDR1 DFQATT, CDR2 SNEGSKA (reference sequence). The CDR3 is made up of 14 amino acids.

This rearrangement joins TRBV7-9 to TRBJ2-2; D unclear. This CDR3 spans 16 amino acids. V was pared by 3 bases and J by 5 bases, with 16 bases between. Germline CDR1 is SEHNR and CDR2 is FQNEAQ (reference sequence). The CDR3: CASSLDYGPETGELFF. The CDR3 DNA is TGTGCCAGCAGCTTGGATTACGGCCCGGAGACCGGGGAGCTGTTTTTT.

This clonotype was observed a few times. V gene TRBV15 combines with J gene TRBJ2-5; 7 nucleotides match TRBD1. This CDR3 region has 14 residues. The germline V gene has CDR1 LNHNV and CDR2 YYDKDF (reference sequence). The V gene end was trimmed by 4 bases and the J gene end by 5 bases; junction bases not matched to a gene: 7. The CDR3: CATSTRDSPETQYF. The CDR3 bases are TGTGCCACCAGCACCCGGGACAGCCCCGAGACCCAGTACTTC.

The chain employs TRBV7-9 and TRBJ2-7, with a possible D match to TRBD1 (6 bases). Germline CDR1 SEHNR, CDR2 FQNEAQ (reference sequence). The CDR3 is 15 residues long. Trimming stripped 3 bases from V and 4 bases from J, with 16 bases between. CDR3 bases: TGTGCCAGCAGCTTTGCACAGGGTTCCCGGTACGAGCAGTACTTC. Residues: CASSFAQGSRYEQYF.

This clonotype appeared a few times. The rearrangement joins TRBV6-5 to TRBJ1-5; D unclear. CDR3 length: 15 residues. The germline V gene encodes CDR1 MNHEY and CDR2 SVGAGI. The germline V and J ends were trimmed by 0 bases and 0 bases, with 6 bases remaining between them. The CDR3 sequence is CASSYSRLSNQPQHF. The CDR3, as DNA: TGTGCCAGCAGTTACTCGAGACTTAGCAATCAGCCCCAGCATTTT.

The sample holds many counts of this clonotype. This chain links TRBV6-9 with TRBJ2-5; 8 bases map to TRBD1. CDR1 is MNHGY, CDR2 SVAAGI, per germline. J lost 0 bases, V lost 4 bases, and 7 bases had no gene match. The CDR3 is 16 amino acids. CDR3: CASSSGQGGHQETQYF. In DNA form, the CDR3 reads TGTGCCAGCAGTTCAGGACAGGGTGGGCACCAAGAGACCCAGTACTTC.

This clonotype was counted ten times or more. This chain links TRBV24-1 with TRBJ1-2, with TRBD1 identical over 7 bases. With 3 bases clipped from V and 4 bases from J, the junction kept 10 bases outside the gene matches. Germline V gene data show CDR1 as KGHDR and CDR2 as SFDVKD. This CDR3 is built from 16 residues. The CDR3 sequence is CATSDEAGTDSYGYTF. The DNA of the CDR3 is TGTGCCACCAGTGATGAGGCCGGGACAGATTCCTATGGCTACACCTTC.

This sequence joins TRBV30 and TRBJ2-1; TRBD2 agrees at 13 bases. CDR3 length equals 15 residues. V lost 3 bases to trimming and J lost 6 bases; unmatched junction nucleotides: 5. Germline V gives CDR1 GTSNPN, CDR2 SVGIG (reference sequence). CDR3 in amino acids: CAWSLGLAGTNEQFF. CDR3 DNA: TGTGCCTGGAGCCTGGGACTAGCGGGAACCAATGAGCAGTTCTTC.

The V and J genes are TRBV5-6 and TRBJ1-5; 7 bases are shared with TRBD1. Germline V gene sequence: CDR1 SGHDT, CDR2 YYEEEE. CDR3 length equals 15 residues. V dropped 4 bases and J dropped 2; count of bases not matched to a gene: 6. CDR3 residues: CASSHGTERNQPQHF. CDR3 bases: TGTGCCAGCAGCCATGGGACAGAACGCAATCAGCCCCAGCATTTT.

CDR3 nucleotides: TGTGCCAGCAGCTTAGGGACTAGTGTTGAGCAGTACTTC. Amino acids: CASSLGTSVEQYF. V is TRBV5-6 and J is TRBJ2-7; 8 bases fit TRBD2. CDR3 length: 13 residues. V trimming: 2 bases; J trimming: 7 bases; junction bases outside the gene matches: 5. The germline gives CDR1 SGHDT, CDR2 YYEEEE.

The sample holds a few counts of this clonotype. The chain combines TRBV6-5 with TRBJ2-5; D gene ambiguous. The CDR3 totals 13 residues. Germline V gene lookup returns CDR1 MNHEY and CDR2 SVGAGI. V was cut by 0 bases and J by 5 bases, with 7 bases left in between. CDR3 DNA sequence: TGTGCCAGCAGTTACTCCCCTGCGGAGACCCAGTACTTC. Translating it yields CASSYSPAETQYF.

V is TRBV20-1 and J is TRBJ2-7; 10 bases match TRBD2. This CDR3 is 18 amino acids long. V trimming: 7 bases; J trimming: 6 bases; junction bases outside the gene matches: 24. The germline V gene has CDR1 DFQATT and CDR2 SNEGSKA (reference sequence). The DNA for the CDR3 is TGCAGTGGCGAGTGGCTAGCGGGAGATGTTCTGTCCCCTGGCGAGCAGTACTTC. This sequence encodes CSGEWLAGDVLSPGEQYF.

There are many counts of this clonotype. This chain connects TRBV27 to TRBJ1-1; D remains ambiguous. The CDR3 runs 14 residues. Germline loops: CDR1 MNHEY, CDR2 SMNVEV (reference sequence). V lost 3 bases and J 2 bases, leaving 10 bases between the germline ends. The CDR3 region has the DNA TGTGCCAGCAGTTTCGGTTTCCACAACACTGAAGCTTTCTTT. Its protein is CASSFGFHNTEAFF.

This clonotype was seen repeatedly, ten times or more. The chain is built from TRBV2 and TRBJ2-2, with unresolved D. V lost 4 bases and J lost 8, with 8 bases in between. From germline, CDR1 is SNHLY and CDR2 FYNNEI. The CDR3 consists of 12 residues. The CDR3: CASSAIAGELFF. The CDR3 nucleotides read TGTGCCAGCAGTGCGATCGCAGGGGAGCTGTTTTTT.

This clonotype has at least ten counts. The V and J genes are TRBV28 and TRBJ1-5; D is ambiguous. Germline V gene data show CDR1 as MDHEN and CDR2 as SYDVKM. V was shortened by 2 bases and J by 1 base, with 3 bases between the two germline ends. The CDR3 consists of 13 residues. CDR3 loop: CASSLISNQPQHF. CDR3 DNA: TGTGCCAGCAGTTTAATAAGCAATCAGCCCCAGCATTTT. The full variable domain, with the rest looked up from reference TRBV28 and TRBJ1-5, is DVKVTQSSRYLVKRTGEKVFLECVQDMDHENMFWYRQDPGLGLRLIYFSYDVKMKEKGDIPEGYSVSREKKERFSLILESASTNQTSMYLCASSLISNQPQHFGDGTRLSIL.